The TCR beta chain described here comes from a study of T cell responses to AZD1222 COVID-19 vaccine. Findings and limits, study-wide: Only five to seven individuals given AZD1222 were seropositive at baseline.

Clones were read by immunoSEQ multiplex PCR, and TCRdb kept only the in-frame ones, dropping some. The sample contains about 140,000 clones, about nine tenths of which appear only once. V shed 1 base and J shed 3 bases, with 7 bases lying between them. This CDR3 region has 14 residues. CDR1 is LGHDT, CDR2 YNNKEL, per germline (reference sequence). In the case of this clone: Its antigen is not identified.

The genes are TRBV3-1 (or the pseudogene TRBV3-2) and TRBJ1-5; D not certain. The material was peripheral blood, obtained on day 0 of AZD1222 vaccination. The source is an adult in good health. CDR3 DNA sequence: TGTGCCAGCAGCCAAGGGCAGACCAATCAGCCCCAGCATTTT. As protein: CASSQGQTNQPQHF.